The source of this TCR beta chain is a study of early T cells in non-severe SARS-CoV-2 infection. The CDR3 has 16 amino acids. With 3 bases removed from V and 5 bases from J, the gap between germline ends came to 20 bases. Germline values: CDR1 SQVTM, CDR2 ANQGSEA. TCRdb reprocessed the 5' RACE reads with MiXCR, giving one entry per CDR3 protein. The data contain tens of thousands of distinct CDR3 sequences, approximately 13% of them seen just once; the ten biggest clones take up less than 6%. J is TRBJ2-1 and V is TRBV29-1; D is tentatively TRBD1 or TRBD2 (5 bases each). The sequence came from an adult who was a healthcare worker with PCR-confirmed SARS-CoV-2 infection or an uninfected control (not recorded which). The source material was whole blood. The chain's CDR3 is CSVDFGVGEANNEQFF. The CDR3 coding sequence is TGCAGCGTTGATTTCGGGGTGGGGGAAGCAAACAATGAGCAGTTCTTC.